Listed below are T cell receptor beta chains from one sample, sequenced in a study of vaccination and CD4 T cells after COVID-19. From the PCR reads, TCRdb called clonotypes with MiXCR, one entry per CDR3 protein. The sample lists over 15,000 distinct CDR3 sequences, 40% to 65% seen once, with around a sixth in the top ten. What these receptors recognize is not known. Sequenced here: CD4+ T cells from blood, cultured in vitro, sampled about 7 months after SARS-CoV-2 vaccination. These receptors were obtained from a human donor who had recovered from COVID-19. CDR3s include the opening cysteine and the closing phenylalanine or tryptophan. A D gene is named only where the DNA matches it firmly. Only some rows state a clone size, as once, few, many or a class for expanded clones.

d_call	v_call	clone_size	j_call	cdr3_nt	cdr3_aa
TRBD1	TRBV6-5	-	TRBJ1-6	TGTGCCAGCAGTTACGGTCAGGGGGGATCACCCCTCCACTTT	CASSYGQGGSPLHF
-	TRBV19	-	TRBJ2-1	TGTGCCAGTAGTCAAAGGGGTTGGTGGGAGCAGTTCTTC	CASSQRGWWEQFF
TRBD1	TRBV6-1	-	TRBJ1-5	TGTGCCAGCAGTGAATTAGTAGGGGGCCTTCAGCCCCAGCATTTT	CASSELVGGLQPQHF
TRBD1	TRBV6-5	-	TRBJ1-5	TGTGCCAGCAGTTACGCGGCAGGGGGCTCCAATCAGCCCCAGCATTTT	CASSYAAGGSNQPQHF
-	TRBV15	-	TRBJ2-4	TGTGCCACTAGCAGAGAAAGGACTACGGGGCGGAACTTC	CATSRERTTGRNF
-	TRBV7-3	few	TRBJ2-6	TGTGCCAGCAGCTTGGGTTGGGACATAAGCTCTGGGGCCAACGTCCTGACTTTC	CASSLGWDISSGANVLTF
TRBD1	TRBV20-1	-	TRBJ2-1	TGCAGTGCTAGAGGCCACGGGACAGGGGACTACAATGAGCAGTTCTTC	CSARGHGTGDYNEQFF
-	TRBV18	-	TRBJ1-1	TGTGCCAGCTCACCACTCGGGCACGCAGTTGAAGCTTTCTTT	CASSPLGHAVEAFF
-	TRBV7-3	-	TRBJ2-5	TGTGCCAGCAGCCGTCGGAGCCAGGAGACCCAGTACTTC	CASSRRSQETQYF
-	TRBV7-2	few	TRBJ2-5	TGTGCCAGCAGCTTAGCGCTCTATACACAAGAGACCCAGTACTTC	CASSLALYTQETQYF
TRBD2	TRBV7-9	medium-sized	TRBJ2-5	TGTGCCAGCAGCTCCGGGACTAGCGGGAGTGTCTGGGAGACCCAGTACTTC	CASSSGTSGSVWETQYF
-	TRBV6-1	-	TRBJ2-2	TGTGCCAGCAGTGATTTGAGAAGGAGCTTCGGAACCGGGGAGCTGTTTTTT	CASSDLRRSFGTGELFF
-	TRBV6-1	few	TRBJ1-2	TGTGCCAGCAGTGAATGGGCAGAGAACTATGGCTACACCTTC	CASSEWAENYGYTF
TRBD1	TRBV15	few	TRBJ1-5	TGTGCCACCAGCAGCCTGACAGGGTATTTGTATTCGCAGCCCCAGCATTTT	CATSSLTGYLYSQPQHF
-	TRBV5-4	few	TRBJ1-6	TGTGCCAGCAGCTTGTGGCAGGGGACAAATTCACCCCTCCACTTT	CASSLWQGTNSPLHF
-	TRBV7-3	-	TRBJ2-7	TGTGCCAGCAGCTTACTAGGAGTGGGCGAGCAGTACTTC	CASSLLGVGEQYF
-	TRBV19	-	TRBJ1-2	TGTGCCAGTAGTAGAAGGACGGGCATAGCTAACTATGGCTACACCTTC	CASSRRTGIANYGYTF
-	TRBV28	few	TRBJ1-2	TGTGCCAGCAGATGGGCCGGTGGCTACACCTTC	CASRWAGGYTF
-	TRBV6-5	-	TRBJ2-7	TGTACCAGCAGTTACTCGAGGCAGTTCTACGAGCAGTACTTC	CTSSYSRQFYEQYF
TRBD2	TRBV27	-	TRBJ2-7	TGTGCCAGCAGTTTATTACTAGCGGGGGCCTACGAGCAGTACTTC	CASSLLLAGAYEQYF
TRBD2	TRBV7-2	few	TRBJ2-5	TGTGCCAGCAGCCCGTCTCGGGTAGCGGGGGGAGCAGGGACCCAGTACTTC	CASSPSRVAGGAGTQYF
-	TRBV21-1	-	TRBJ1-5	TGTGCCAGCAGCAAAGTGGTATTAGACAGCCGGGGATTGAGCAATCAGCCCCAGCATTTT	CASSKVVLDSRGLSNQPQHF
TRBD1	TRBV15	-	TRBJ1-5	TGTGCCACCAGCCCCGACAGGGAACAGCCCCAGCATTTT	CATSPDREQPQHF
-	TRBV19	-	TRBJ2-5	TGTGCCAGTAGTACAGCAGTCTACGGGGGTCAAGTAGAGACCCAGTACTTC	CASSTAVYGGQVETQYF
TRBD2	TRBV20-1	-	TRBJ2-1	TGCAGTGCTCCGGGGCGGGGGGTGGATGAGCAGTTCTTC	CSAPGRGVDEQFF
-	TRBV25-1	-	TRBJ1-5	TGTGCCAGCAGTCATGGGATCAATCAGCCCCAGCATTTT	CASSHGINQPQHF
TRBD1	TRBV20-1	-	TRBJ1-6	TGCAGTGCTAGACCACAGGGGGGTAATTCACCCCTCCACTTT	CSARPQGGNSPLHF
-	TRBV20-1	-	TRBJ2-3	TGCAGTGCACTGGGATCCACAGATACGCAGTATTTT	CSALGSTDTQYF
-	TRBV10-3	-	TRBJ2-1	TGTGCCATCAGTGAGTCTGGAACTTTCTACAATGAGCAGTTCTTC	CAISESGTFYNEQFF
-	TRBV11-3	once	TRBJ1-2	TGTGCCAGCAGCTACGGCTCCGAGGCGGGCTATGGCTACACCTTC	CASSYGSEAGYGYTF
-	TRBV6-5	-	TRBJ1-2	TGTGCCAGCAGTTTGGTCGCTAACTATGGCTACACCTTC	CASSLVANYGYTF
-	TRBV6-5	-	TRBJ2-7	TGTGCCAGCAGTTACGGGGGGACGGACAACTACGAGCAGTACTTC	CASSYGGTDNYEQYF
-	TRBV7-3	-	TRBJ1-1	TGTGCCAGCAGCTGGGGACAGAACACTGAAGCTTTCTTT	CASSWGQNTEAFF
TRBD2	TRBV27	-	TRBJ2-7	TGTGCCAGCAGTTCAAAGAGGGCTAGCGGACCCTACGAGCAGTACTTC	CASSSKRASGPYEQYF
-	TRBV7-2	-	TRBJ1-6	TGTGCCAGCAGCTTAACCCGTGCAGGCCCTATACCCCTCCACTTT	CASSLTRAGPIPLHF
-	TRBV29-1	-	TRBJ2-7	TGCAGCGTTGTGGGCCCTAACCCCTACGAGCAGTACTTC	CSVVGPNPYEQYF
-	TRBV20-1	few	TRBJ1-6	TGCAGTGCTAGAATCACAGGGTATAATTCACCCCTCCACTTT	CSARITGYNSPLHF
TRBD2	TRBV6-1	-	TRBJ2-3	TGTGCCAGCAGGAACACGGGTCGGCGGGGGAACACAGATACGCAGTATTTT	CASRNTGRRGNTDTQYF
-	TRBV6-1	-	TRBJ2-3	TGTGCCAGCAGTAGGACAGTTCCCACAGATACGCAGTATTTT	CASSRTVPTDTQYF
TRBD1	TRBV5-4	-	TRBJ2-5	TGTGCCAGCAGCTCCGGGACAGACTACCAAGAGACCCAGTACTTC	CASSSGTDYQETQYF
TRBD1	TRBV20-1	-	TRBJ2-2	TGCAGTGCTAGAGATCCCCGACAGGGCGGTCGCACCGGGGAGCTGTTTTTT	CSARDPRQGGRTGELFF
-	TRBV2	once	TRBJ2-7	TGTGCCAGCAGTGTCGGCGAGCAGTACTTC	CASSVGEQYF